Listed below are T cell receptor beta chains from one sample, sequenced in a study of T cell changes during pregnancy in multiple sclerosis. TCRdb keeps only in-frame clones here, not all; method: immunoSEQ multiplex PCR. Here the sample spans around 71,000 clones, approximately 90% being singletons. The starting material was peripheral blood, obtained in the third trimester of pregnancy. The receptors come from a female donor with multiple sclerosis, enrolled in a pregnancy study. Each CDR3 is given with its conserved first and last residue. The D gene is left open where the match is weak. Clone size appears in some rows only: once, few, many, or a class for an expanded clone.

abundance	d_gene	v_gene	j_gene	CDR3aa	CDR3nt
NA	NA	TRBV2	TRBJ2-7	CASSDPRREKQYF	TGTGCCAGCAGTGACCCCAGGAGGGAGAAGCAGTACTTC
once	NA	TRBV6-1	TRBJ1-1	CASMLTGNTEAFF	TGTGCCAGCATGTTGACGGGGAACACTGAAGCTTTCTTT
once	NA	TRBV25-1	TRBJ1-6	CAFKAGDNSPLHF	TGTGCCTTCAAGGCAGGGGATAATTCACCCCTCCACTTT
once	NA	TRBV11-2	TRBJ2-3	CASSLEFGKSDTQYF	TGTGCCAGCAGCTTAGAATTTGGCAAGTCCGATACGCAGTATTTT
NA	NA	TRBV5-6	TRBJ1-1	CASSLAPGLMNTEAFF	TGTGCCAGCAGCTTGGCCCCAGGGCTTATGAACACTGAAGCTTTCTTT
NA	NA	TRBV7-3	TRBJ2-3	CASSLRGGADTQYF	TGTGCCAGCAGCCTACGCGGTGGGGCGGATACGCAGTATTTT
NA	NA	TRBV18	TRBJ2-1	CASSPSLQGIGGNTEQFF	TGTGCCAGCTCACCATCGTTACAGGGGATCGGCGGGAACACTGAGCAGTTCTTC
NA	NA	TRBV28	TRBJ2-7	CASSSLTGGGIHEQYF	TGTGCCAGCAGCTCCCTAACAGGGGGGGGCATTCACGAGCAGTACTTC
once	NA	TRBV11-2	TRBJ2-3	CASSLAERSTDTQYF	TGTGCCAGCAGCTTAGCGGAGCGGAGCACAGATACGCAGTATTTT
NA	NA	TRBV5-4	TRBJ2-3	CASSLGGGGEDTQYF	TGTGCCAGCAGCTTGGGAGGGGGGGGTGAGGATACGCAGTATTTT
NA	TRBD2	TRBV10-1	TRBJ2-3	CASSDRTSGTDTQYF	TGCGCCAGCAGTGATCGAACTAGCGGAACAGATACGCAGTATTTT
NA	NA	TRBV11-2	TRBJ1-2	CASSLTRGWDNANYGYTF	TGTGCCAGCAGCTTAACCCGAGGGTGGGACAACGCTAACTATGGCTACACCTTC
once	TRBD1	TRBV7-9	TRBJ2-7	CASSLLDRGFGEQYF	TGTGCCAGCAGCCTACTTGACAGGGGTTTTGGCGAGCAGTACTTC
once	NA	TRBV7-2	TRBJ2-1	CASSLADRLLNPYNEQFF	TGTGCCAGCAGCTTAGCTGACAGGCTGCTCAACCCCTACAATGAGCAGTTCTTC
NA	TRBD1	TRBV5-1	TRBJ2-7	CASSLGGTASYEQYF	TGCGCCAGCAGCTTGGGGGGGACAGCCTCCTACGAGCAGTACTTC
NA	TRBD1	TRBV5-1	TRBJ2-5	CASSWDRDPGETQYF	TGCGCCAGCAGCTGGGACAGGGATCCTGGGGAGACCCAGTACTTC
NA	NA	TRBV20-1	TRBJ2-1	CSARVEGRQFF	TGCAGTGCTAGGGTAGAGGGAAGACAGTTCTTC
NA	TRBD2	TRBV29-1	TRBJ2-2	CSVRSSGSLDTGELFF	TGCAGCGTTAGGTCTAGCGGGAGTTTGGACACCGGGGAGCTGTTTTTT
NA	TRBD1	TRBV19	TRBJ1-2	CASSPGQGPYGYTF	TGTGCCAGTAGTCCAGGACAGGGCCCCTATGGCTACACCTTC
NA	NA	TRBV29-1	TRBJ2-7	CSVKKRTYEQYF	TGCAGCGTAAAAAAGCGGACCTACGAGCAGTACTTC
NA	TRBD2	TRBV10-3	TRBJ2-4	CATFPGAGGPYIQYF	TGTGCCACCTTCCCAGGCGCGGGAGGGCCGTACATTCAGTACTTC
NA	TRBD2	TRBV6-4	TRBJ2-1	CASSEREGLGNEQFF	TGTGCCAGCAGTGAACGGGAGGGCCTGGGAAATGAGCAGTTCTTC
NA	TRBD2	TRBV14	TRBJ2-3	CASSQDVREGGTDTQYF	TGTGCCAGCAGCCAAGATGTCCGGGAGGGCGGTACAGATACGCAGTATTTT
NA	TRBD1	TRBV5-1	TRBJ2-7	CASSRTTGGGNNEQYF	TGCGCCAGCAGCCGTACGACAGGGGGCGGAAACAACGAGCAGTACTTC
NA	NA	TRBV7-9	TRBJ1-2	CASSFIGVGYGYTF	TGTGCCAGCAGCTTCATAGGGGTGGGCTATGGCTACACCTTC
NA	TRBD1	TRBV5-1	TRBJ1-1	CASSWGQGWTEAFF	TGCGCCAGCAGCTGGGGACAGGGTTGGACTGAAGCTTTCTTT
once	TRBD1	TRBV10-3	TRBJ1-1	CAISREGAFQKAFF	TGTGCCATCAGTCGCGAGGGGGCGTTTCAGAAAGCTTTCTTT
NA	NA	TRBV11-2	TRBJ2-7	CASSLTGLSSYEQYF	TGTGCCAGCAGCCTAACAGGGTTGAGCTCCTACGAGCAGTACTTC
NA	NA	TRBV12-2	TRBJ1-5	CASRLGLETQPQHF	TGTGCAAGTCGCTTAGGCTTAGAAACTCAGCCCCAGCATTTT
NA	NA	TRBV6-4	TRBJ1-5	CASSSRGSPQPQHF	TGTGCCAGCAGTAGCCGGGGGAGTCCTCAGCCCCAGCATTTT
NA	TRBD1	TRBV28	TRBJ2-7	CASSTGVPSYEQYF	TGTGCCAGCAGTACAGGGGTTCCGTCCTACGAGCAGTACTTC
NA	NA	TRBV5-1	TRBJ2-7	CASSLYEGTLYEQYF	TGCGCCAGCAGCTTGTATGAAGGGACTCTTTACGAGCAGTACTTC
few	NA	TRBV7-7	TRBJ1-5	CASSPQMNQPQHF	TGTGCCAGCAGCCCTCAGATGAATCAGCCCCAGCATTTT
once	TRBD2	TRBV5-1	TRBJ2-7	CASSLDPSGISYEQYF	TGCGCCAGCAGCTTGGATCCTAGCGGGATCTCCTACGAGCAGTACTTC
once	NA	TRBV27	TRBJ2-1	CASSLTGSYNEQFF	TGTGCCAGCAGTTTAACTGGCTCCTACAATGAGCAGTTCTTC
NA	TRBD2	TRBV7-3	TRBJ2-5	CASSPGLAGVGETQYF	TGTGCCAGCAGCCCGGGACTAGCGGGAGTCGGGGAGACCCAGTACTTC
NA	TRBD1	TRBV6-6	TRBJ2-3	CASSSQGAPTNTQYF	TGTGCCAGCAGTTCCCAGGGGGCCCCCACGAATACGCAGTATTTT
NA	NA	TRBV4-1	TRBJ2-7	CASSPTDRPTYEQYF	TGCGCCAGCAGCCCAACCGACAGGCCCACCTACGAGCAGTACTTC
NA	NA	TRBV28	TRBJ1-1	CASTPRNGETEAFF	TGTGCCAGCACCCCAAGGAACGGGGAAACTGAAGCTTTCTTT
NA	NA	TRBV27	TRBJ2-3	CASSSWTPTSTDTQYF	TGTGCCAGCAGTTCATGGACACCTACTTCCACAGATACGCAGTATTTT
NA	TRBD1	TRBV9	TRBJ1-1	CASSPWDRATEAFF	TGTGCCAGCAGCCCCTGGGACAGGGCCACTGAAGCTTTCTTT
NA	NA	TRBV4-2	TRBJ2-2	CASSQEYGSATGELFF	TGTGCCAGCAGCCAAGAGTACGGGAGCGCCACCGGGGAGCTGTTTTTT
NA	TRBD1	TRBV5-4	TRBJ2-2	CASSSGQGAPTGELFF	TGTGCCAGCAGCTCGGGACAGGGGGCGCCCACCGGGGAGCTGTTTTTT
NA	NA	TRBV4-1	TRBJ1-2	CASSQHTGRYGYTF	TGCGCCAGCAGCCAACATACAGGGCGCTATGGCTACACCTTC
NA	TRBD2	TRBV19	TRBJ2-2	CASRKSGRAGGELFF	TGTGCCAGTAGGAAAAGCGGGAGGGCCGGCGGGGAGCTGTTTTTT
NA	TRBD2	TRBV27	TRBJ2-7	CASSYSGSREQYF	TGTGCCAGCAGTTATAGCGGGAGCCGCGAGCAGTACTTC
NA	NA	TRBV18	TRBJ1-2	CASSPPEDGIEGYTF	TGTGCCAGCTCACCACCGGAGGACGGAATCGAGGGCTACACCTTC
NA	NA	TRBV7-9	TRBJ2-7	CASSSSPSDEQYF	TGTGCCAGCAGCTCGTCCCCTTCCGACGAGCAGTACTTC
NA	TRBD2	TRBV19	TRBJ2-5	CASSPHGAGEETQYF	TGTGCCAGTAGTCCCCACGGGGCGGGAGAAGAGACCCAGTACTTC
NA	NA	TRBV6-1	TRBJ2-6	CASSEGRVSGANVLTF	TGTGCCAGCAGTGAAGGACGGGTGTCTGGGGCCAACGTCCTGACTTTC
NA	NA	TRBV10-3	TRBJ1-1	CATSTEAGSEAFF	TGTGCCACCTCAACCGAAGCGGGTAGTGAAGCTTTCTTT
NA	NA	TRBV13	TRBJ2-7	CASSSTYEQYF	TGTGCCAGCAGCTCAACCTACGAGCAGTACTTC
few	NA	TRBV21-1	TRBJ1-5	CASSPGVYQPQHF	TGTGCCAGCAGCCCAGGGGTCTATCAGCCCCAGCATTTT
NA	NA	TRBV7-9	TRBJ1-1	CASSPWALAFF	TGTGCCAGCAGCCCATGGGCTTTAGCTTTCTTT
NA	TRBD1	TRBV27	TRBJ2-7	CASSSTGTHEQYF	TGTGCCAGCAGTTCGACAGGGACCCACGAGCAGTACTTC
NA	NA	TRBV7-5	TRBJ1-4	CVRSLEGGAEDEKLFF	TGTGTCAGAAGCTTAGAAGGTGGGGCCGAGGATGAAAAACTGTTTTTT
NA	NA	TRBV5-1	TRBJ1-1	CASRYIQTGETEAFF	TGCGCCAGCAGGTACATTCAGACAGGCGAAACTGAAGCTTTCTTT
few	TRBD2	TRBV6-1	TRBJ2-7	CASSEEAGGAYEQYF	TGTGCCAGCAGTGAAGAAGCGGGAGGGGCCTACGAGCAGTACTTC
NA	TRBD2	TRBV28	TRBJ2-5	CASSTGLAEETQYF	TGTGCCAGCAGTACAGGACTAGCGGAAGAGACCCAGTACTTC
NA	NA	TRBV6-5	TRBJ2-7	CASSYADSNEQYF	TGTGCCAGCAGTTACGCGGACAGTAACGAGCAGTACTTC